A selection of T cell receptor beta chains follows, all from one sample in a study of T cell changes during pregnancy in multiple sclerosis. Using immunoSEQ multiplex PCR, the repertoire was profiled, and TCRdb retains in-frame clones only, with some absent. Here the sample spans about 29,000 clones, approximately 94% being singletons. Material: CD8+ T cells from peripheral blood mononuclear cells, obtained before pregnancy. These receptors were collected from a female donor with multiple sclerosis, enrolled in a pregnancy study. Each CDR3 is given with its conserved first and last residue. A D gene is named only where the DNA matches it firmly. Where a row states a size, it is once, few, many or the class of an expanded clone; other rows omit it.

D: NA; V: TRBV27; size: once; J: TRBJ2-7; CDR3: CASRQNYEQYF; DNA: TGTGCCAGCCGACAGAACTACGAGCAGTACTTC
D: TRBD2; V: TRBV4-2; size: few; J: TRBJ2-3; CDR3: CASSQVFSGGADTQYF; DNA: TGTGCCAGCAGCCAAGTGTTTAGCGGGGGGGCCGATACGCAGTATTTT
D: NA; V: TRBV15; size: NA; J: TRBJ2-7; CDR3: CATTPDSTYEQYF; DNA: TGTGCCACCACCCCGGACAGCACCTACGAGCAGTACTTC
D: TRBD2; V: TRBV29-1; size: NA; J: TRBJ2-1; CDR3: CSVESGVAGGRNEQFF; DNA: TGCAGCGTTGAAAGTGGGGTAGCGGGAGGGAGGAATGAGCAGTTCTTC
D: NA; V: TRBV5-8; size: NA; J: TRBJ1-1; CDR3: CASSLDLSNTEAFF; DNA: TGTGCCAGCAGCTTGGATCTGTCGAACACTGAAGCTTTCTTT
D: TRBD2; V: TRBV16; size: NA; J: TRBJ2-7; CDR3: CASSQTGTSLCEQYF; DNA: TGTGCCAGCAGCCAGACCGGGACTAGCCTCTGCGAGCAGTACTTC
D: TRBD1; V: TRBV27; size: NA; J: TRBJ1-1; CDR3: CASRPGQVSLAHWEAFF; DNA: TGTGCCAGCAGGCCGGGACAGGTGAGCCTGGCGCACTGGGAAGCTTTCTTT
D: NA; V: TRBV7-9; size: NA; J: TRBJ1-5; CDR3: CASSSSRAGSNQPQHF; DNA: TGTGCCAGCAGTTCCTCCCGCGCGGGTAGCAATCAGCCCCAGCATTTT
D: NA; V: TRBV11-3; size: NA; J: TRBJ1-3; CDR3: CASSQASGNTIYF; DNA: TGTGCCAGCAGCCAAGCCTCTGGAAACACCATATATTTT
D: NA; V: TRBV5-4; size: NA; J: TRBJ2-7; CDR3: CASSLGGLAAPYEQYF; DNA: TGTGCCAGCAGCTTGGGGGGGCTAGCGGCCCCCTACGAGCAGTACTTC
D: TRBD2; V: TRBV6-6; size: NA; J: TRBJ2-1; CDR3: CASSYYGTIGNEQFF; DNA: TGTGCCAGCAGTTACTACGGGACTATTGGCAATGAGCAGTTCTTC
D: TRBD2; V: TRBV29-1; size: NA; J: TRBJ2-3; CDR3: CSGRLAGRLTSTDTQYF; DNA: TGCAGCGGCCGACTAGCGGGACGTCTGACTAGCACAGATACGCAGTATTTT
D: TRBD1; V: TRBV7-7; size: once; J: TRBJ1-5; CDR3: CASSFRGQECQPQHF; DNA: TGTGCCAGCAGCTTCAGGGGGCAAGAGTGTCAGCCCCAGCATTTT
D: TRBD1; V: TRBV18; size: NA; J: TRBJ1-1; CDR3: CASSQRPPGQGALNTEAFF; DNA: TGTGCCAGCTCCCAGAGACCCCCGGGACAGGGGGCTCTGAACACTGAAGCTTTCTTT
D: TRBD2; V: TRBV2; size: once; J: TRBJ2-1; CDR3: CATPAPTSGDNEQFF; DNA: TGTGCCACCCCAGCCCCGACTAGCGGGGACAATGAGCAGTTCTTC
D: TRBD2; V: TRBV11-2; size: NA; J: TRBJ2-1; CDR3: CASSFLGGDNEQFF; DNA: TGTGCCAGCAGCTTCCTGGGAGGGGACAATGAGCAGTTCTTC
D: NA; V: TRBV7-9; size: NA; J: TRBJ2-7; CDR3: CASSGASYEQYF; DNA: TGTGCCAGCAGCGGGGCTTCGTACGAGCAGTACTTC
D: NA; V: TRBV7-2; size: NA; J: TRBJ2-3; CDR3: CASSFPGASTDTQYF; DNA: TGTGCCAGCAGCTTTCCAGGGGCGAGCACAGATACGCAGTATTTT
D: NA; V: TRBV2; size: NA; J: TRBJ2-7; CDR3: CASSERTSYEQYF; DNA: TGTGCCAGCAGTGAACGGACATCCTACGAGCAGTACTTC
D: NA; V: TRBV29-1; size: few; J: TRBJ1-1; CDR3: CSVVVLLEAFF; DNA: TGCAGCGTTGTGGTCTTACTGGAAGCTTTCTTT
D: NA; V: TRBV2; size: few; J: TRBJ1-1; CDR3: CASVGGPREAFF; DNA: TGTGCCAGCGTAGGGGGACCTAGGGAAGCTTTCTTT
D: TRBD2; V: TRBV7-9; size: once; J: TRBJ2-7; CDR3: CASTAPREGVDEQYF; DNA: TGTGCCAGCACCGCGCCCCGGGAGGGGGTCGACGAGCAGTACTTC
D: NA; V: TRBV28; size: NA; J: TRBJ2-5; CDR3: CASSSNVAVYQETQYF; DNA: TGTGCCAGCAGTTCCAACGTAGCGGTGTACCAAGAGACCCAGTACTTC
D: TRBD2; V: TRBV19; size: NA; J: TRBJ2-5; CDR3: CASSVIGGETQYF; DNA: TGTGCCAGTAGTGTTATCGGGGGGGAGACCCAGTACTTC
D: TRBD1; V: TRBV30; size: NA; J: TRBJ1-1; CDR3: CAWDQGTATEAFF; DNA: TGTGCCTGGGACCAAGGGACAGCCACTGAAGCTTTCTTT
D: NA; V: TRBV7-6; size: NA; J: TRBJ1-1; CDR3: CASSLGQLNTEAFF; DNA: TGTGCCAGCAGCTTAGGACAGCTGAACACTGAAGCTTTCTTT
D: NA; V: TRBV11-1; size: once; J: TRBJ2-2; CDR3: CANSDREDTGELFF; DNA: TGTGCCAATTCCGACAGGGAGGACACCGGGGAGCTGTTTTTT
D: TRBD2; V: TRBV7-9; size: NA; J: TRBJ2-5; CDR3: CASSITSGGETQYF; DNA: TGTGCCAGCAGCATAACTAGCGGGGGAGAGACCCAGTACTTC
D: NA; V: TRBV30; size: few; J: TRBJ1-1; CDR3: CAWSEGGRNTEAFF; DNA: TGTGCCTGGAGCGAGGGAGGGAGAAACACTGAAGCTTTCTTT
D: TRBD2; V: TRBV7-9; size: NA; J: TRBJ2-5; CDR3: CASSQTSGVLKETQYF; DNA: TGTGCCAGCAGTCAGACTAGCGGGGTGCTAAAAGAGACCCAGTACTTC
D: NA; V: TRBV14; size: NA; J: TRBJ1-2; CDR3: CASSQGIGGPYGYTF; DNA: TGTGCCAGCAGCCAAGGGATTGGGGGCCCCTATGGCTACACCTTC
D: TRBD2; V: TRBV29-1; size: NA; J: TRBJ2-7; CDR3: CSVTGGVSYEQYF; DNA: TGCAGCGTTACGGGGGGGGTTTCCTACGAGCAGTACTTC
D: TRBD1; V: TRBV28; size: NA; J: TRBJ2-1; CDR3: CASRRPTGPMSEQFF; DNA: TGTGCCAGCAGGCGCCCGACAGGGCCCATGAGTGAGCAGTTCTTC
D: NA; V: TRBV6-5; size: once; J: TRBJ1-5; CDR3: CASSYSTGGNQPQHF; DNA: TGTGCCAGCAGTTACTCGACGGGGGGCAATCAGCCCCAGCATTTT
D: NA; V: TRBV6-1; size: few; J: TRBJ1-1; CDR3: CASSQGSENFF; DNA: TGTGCCAGCAGCCAGGGGTCCGAGAATTTCTTT
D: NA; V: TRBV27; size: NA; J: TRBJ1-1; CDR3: CASRANTEAFF; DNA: TGTGCCAGCCGCGCGAACACTGAAGCTTTCTTT
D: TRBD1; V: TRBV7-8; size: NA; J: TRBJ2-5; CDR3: CASSLPDRGGETQYF; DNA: TGTGCCAGCAGCTTACCGGACAGGGGAGGAGAGACCCAGTACTTC
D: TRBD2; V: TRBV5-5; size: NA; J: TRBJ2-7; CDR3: CASSPVAGAYEQYF; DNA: TGTGCCAGCAGCCCCGTGGCGGGAGCCTACGAGCAGTACTTC
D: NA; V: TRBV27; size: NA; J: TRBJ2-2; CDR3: CASSLRTLHGELFF; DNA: TGTGCCAGCAGTTTGAGGACATTGCACGGGGAGCTGTTTTTT
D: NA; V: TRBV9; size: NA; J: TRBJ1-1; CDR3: CASSDPIDPTPSHFGDTEAFF; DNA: TGTGCCAGCAGTGATCCGATAGATCCGACCCCAAGCCATTTTGGAGACACTGAAGCTTTCTTT
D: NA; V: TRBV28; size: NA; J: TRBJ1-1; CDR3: CASSFRENTEAFF; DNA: TGTGCCAGCAGTTTCCGGGAGAACACTGAAGCTTTCTTT
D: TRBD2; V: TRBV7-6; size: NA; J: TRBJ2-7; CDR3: CASRREGSYEQYF; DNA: TGTGCCAGCAGGCGGGAGGGGTCCTACGAGCAGTACTTC
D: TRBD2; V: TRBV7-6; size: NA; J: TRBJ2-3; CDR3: CASSLGSGTDTQYF; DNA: TGTGCCAGCAGCTTAGGTAGCGGGACAGATACGCAGTATTTT
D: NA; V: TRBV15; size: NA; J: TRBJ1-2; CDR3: CATSRDQSDYGYTF; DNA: TGTGCCACCAGCAGAGATCAGTCCGACTATGGCTACACCTTC
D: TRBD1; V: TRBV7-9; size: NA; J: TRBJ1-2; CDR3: CASSTTGLGGYTF; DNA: TGTGCCAGCAGCACGACAGGGCTGGGGGGCTACACCTTC
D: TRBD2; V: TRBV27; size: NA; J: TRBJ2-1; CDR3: CASSSGTSGSNEQFF; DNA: TGTGCCAGCAGTTCCGGGACTAGCGGGAGCAATGAGCAGTTCTTC
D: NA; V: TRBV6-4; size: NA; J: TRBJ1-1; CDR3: CASSEEQGGRTEAFF; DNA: TGTGCCAGCAGTGAAGAACAGGGAGGGAGGACTGAAGCTTTCTTT
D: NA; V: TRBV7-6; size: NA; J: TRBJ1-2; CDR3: CASSFRGSYGYTF; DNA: TGTGCCAGCAGCTTTAGAGGATCCTATGGCTACACCTTC
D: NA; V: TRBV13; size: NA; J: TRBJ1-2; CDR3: CASSSQGLDGYTF; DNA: TGTGCCAGCAGCTCGCAGGGGCTTGATGGCTACACCTTC
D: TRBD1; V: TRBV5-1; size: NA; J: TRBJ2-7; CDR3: CASSFRDRGDHEQYF; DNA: TGCGCCAGCAGCTTCCGGGACAGGGGGGACCACGAGCAGTACTTC
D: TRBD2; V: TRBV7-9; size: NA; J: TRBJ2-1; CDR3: CASSPGDSGSINEQFF; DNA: TGTGCCAGCAGCCCAGGGGATAGCGGGAGTATCAATGAGCAGTTCTTC
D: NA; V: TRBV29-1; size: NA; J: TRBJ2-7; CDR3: CSVVSGAGEGEQYF; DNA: TGCAGCGTTGTTAGTGGGGCAGGGGAAGGCGAGCAGTACTTC
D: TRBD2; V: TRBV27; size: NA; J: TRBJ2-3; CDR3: CASRQREGSTDTQYF; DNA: TGTGCCAGCAGACAGCGGGAGGGAAGCACAGATACGCAGTATTTT
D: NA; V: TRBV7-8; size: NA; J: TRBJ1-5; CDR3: CASSLQGNQPQHF; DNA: TGTGCCAGCAGCTTACAGGGTAATCAGCCCCAGCATTTT
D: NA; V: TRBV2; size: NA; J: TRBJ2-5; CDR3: CASRARESGGETQYF; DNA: TGTGCCAGCAGGGCTAGGGAGTCCGGGGGAGAGACCCAGTACTTC
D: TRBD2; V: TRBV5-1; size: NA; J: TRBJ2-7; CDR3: CASKALAGNYEQYF; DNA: TGCGCCAGCAAGGCACTAGCGGGCAACTACGAGCAGTACTTC
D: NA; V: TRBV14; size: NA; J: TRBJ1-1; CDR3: CASSQGAGPTEAFF; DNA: TGTGCCAGCAGCCAAGGGGCAGGGCCCACTGAAGCTTTCTTT
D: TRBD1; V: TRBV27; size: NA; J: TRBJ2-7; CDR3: CASSHYRGGDEQYF; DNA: TGTGCCAGCAGCCATTATAGAGGGGGCGACGAGCAGTACTTC
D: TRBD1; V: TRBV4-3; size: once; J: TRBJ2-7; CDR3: CASSRTDRGPNEQYF; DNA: TGCGCCAGCAGCCGGACTGACAGGGGGCCCAACGAGCAGTACTTC
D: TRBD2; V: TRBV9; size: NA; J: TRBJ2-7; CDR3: CASSVLAGGVYEQYF; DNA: TGTGCCAGCAGTGTCCTAGCGGGAGGGGTCTACGAGCAGTACTTC